Shown below are 13 T cell receptor beta chains from a single sample sequenced in a study of T cells in tuberculosis. The table came from immunoSEQ multiplex PCR; TCRdb's copy has only in-frame clones and leaves some out. The sample shows some 7,700 clones, 95% of them seen only once. Sequencing was performed on PBMCs. Source of these receptors: an adult with tuberculosis.

In its sample, this clone was seen once. V usage is TRBV10-3 and J usage is TRBJ2-3; 7 bases align to TRBD1. The CDR3 runs 14 residues. With V trimmed by 10 bases and J by 2 bases, 9 bases remained unmatched. Germline loops: CDR1 ENHRY, CDR2 SYGVKD. The CDR3: CATIGQVNTDTQYF. The DNA of the CDR3 is TGTGCCACCATTGGACAGGTCAACACAGATACGCAGTATTTT.

This chain joins TRBV25-1 and TRBJ1-4, with TRBD1 matching over 12 bases. Trimming at V came to 5 bases and at J to 3 bases, leaving 4 bases not matched to a gene. CDR3 length equals 16 residues. Germline V CDR1 and CDR2: MGHDK, SYGVNS. CDR3 loop: CASSRGQGAANEKLFF. DNA of the CDR3: TGTGCCAGCAGTAGGGGACAGGGGGCGGCTAATGAAAAACTGTTTTTT.

The chain joins TRBV5-1 to TRBJ2-7; 13 bases map to TRBD2. The CDR3 totals 15 residues. J lost 3 bases, V lost 4 bases, and 4 bases had no gene match. CDR1 and CDR2 (germline): SGHRS, YFSETQ. CDR3 in DNA: TGCGCCAGCAGCCTGGGGACTAGCGGGATCTACGAGCAGTACTTC. This sequence encodes CASSLGTSGIYEQYF.

DNA for the CDR3: TGTGCCAGCTCACTCACCGGGACAGGGTTGCCAGATACGCAGTATTTT. This translates into CASSLTGTGLPDTQYF. V is TRBV18 and J is TRBJ2-3, with 9 positions matching TRBD1. The germline V gene has CDR1 KGHSH and CDR2 LQKENI. The V segment lost 4 bases and the J segment 4 bases; nucleotides outside the gene matches: 9. This CDR3 comprises 16 residues.

This sequence joins TRBV5-6 and TRBJ2-2; a possible D gene is TRBD2 (5 bases). CDR1 and CDR2 from the germline V gene are SGHDT and YYEEEE. CDR3 length equals 17 residues. V was pared by 4 bases and J by 4 bases, with 20 bases between. The CDR3 sequence is CASSPSHSGGGTGELFF. The CDR3 DNA reads TGTGCCAGCAGCCCCAGTCATTCTGGAGGTGGCACCGGGGAGCTGTTTTTT.

The chain carries TRBV2 and TRBJ2-7; no firm D call. Germline CDR1 reads SNHLY; CDR2 reads FYNNEI. This CDR3 spans 13 amino acids. V gave up 7 bases and J gave up 0 bases, with 10 bases separating them. CDR3 residues: CASTSSASYEQYF. The CDR3 bases are TGTGCCAGCACGTCTAGTGCCTCCTACGAGCAGTACTTC.

This chain joins TRBV7-8 and TRBJ2-5; TRBD1 aligns across 7 bases. CDR1 SGHVS and CDR2 FQNEAQ come from the germline V gene. This CDR3 region has 15 residues. Germline trimming cut 6 bases from V and 1 base from J; bases unmatched to any gene: 8. The CDR3 DNA is TGTGCCAGCAGACCGGTACAGGGGCCCCAAGAGACCCAGTACTTC. It encodes CASRPVQGPQETQYF.

The chain's CDR3 is CAIRQGADTEAFF. In DNA, the CDR3 is TGTGCCATCAGACAGGGGGCGGATACTGAAGCTTTCTTT. The rearrangement joins TRBV10-3 to TRBJ1-1; 9 bases are shared with TRBD1. CDR1 and CDR2 from the germline V gene are ENHRY and SYGVKD. CDR3 length: 13 amino acids. Trimming removed 6 bases from V and 5 bases from J; junction bases left unmatched: 4.

The chain employs TRBV6-5 and TRBJ1-1, with 7 bases lining up with TRBD1. V was pared by 8 bases and J by 5 bases, with 11 bases of the junction left unmatched. This CDR3 has 14 residues. Germline lookup yields CDR1 MNHEY and CDR2 SVGAGI. The CDR3 reads CASSWQGVRTEAFF. The CDR3 region has the DNA TGTGCCAGCTCTTGGCAGGGGGTACGAACTGAAGCTTTCTTT.

The chain joins TRBV2 to TRBJ2-5; weak D call: TRBD2 (5 bases). Germline V CDR1 and CDR2: SNHLY, FYNNEI. The ends were cut back, 8 bases at V and 2 bases at J, with 21 bases in the middle. The CDR3 totals 16 residues. CDR3 coding DNA: TGTGCCAGCTCCCCGTCGGGGTTATTCTCGCAAGAGACCCAGTACTTC. Translation gives CASSPSGLFSQETQYF.

The V gene is TRBV19, the J gene TRBJ1-1, with 8 bases aligning to TRBD1. CDR3 length equals 13 residues. Germline values: CDR1 LNHDA, CDR2 SQIVND (reference sequence). J lost 13 bases, V lost 0 bases, and 7 bases had no gene match. The CDR3 DNA reads as TGTGCCAGTAGTATAGATCTCGGACAGGGAGGTTTCTTT. This encodes CASSIDLGQGGFF.

The CDR3 region is CASSIQGANNQPQHF. DNA of the CDR3: TGTGCCAGCAGTATTCAGGGGGCTAATAATCAGCCCCAGCATTTT. The gene calls are TRBV2 and TRBJ1-5; 8 nucleotides align to TRBD1. The trim removed 5 bases at V and 4 bases at J, leaving 7 bases unmatched. The germline V gene has CDR1 SNHLY and CDR2 FYNNEI. The CDR3 totals 15 residues.

V is TRBV9 and J is TRBJ2-3, with D uncertain. The V gene lost 3 bases and the J gene lost 0 bases, with 5 bases spanning the gap. This CDR3 has 13 residues. CDR1 and CDR2 (germline): SGDLS, YYNGEE. The CDR3 sequence is CASSAPSTDTQYF. The CDR3 bases are TGTGCCAGCAGCGCTCCTAGCACAGATACGCAGTATTTT. Together with reference TRBV9 and TRBJ2-3, the CDR3 gives the full variable domain: DSGVTQTPKHLITATGQRVTLRCSPRSGDLSVYWYQQSLDQGLQFLIQYYNGEERAKGNILERFSAQQFPDLHSELNLSSLELGDSALYFCASSAPSTDTQYFGPGTRLTVL.